This TCR beta chain was captured in a study of T-cell reconstitution after alpha-beta-depleted transplantation in children. Regarding the study as a whole: Diversity of TCRbeta at day 60 was high in some patients, arising from surviving recipient T cells and thymic progenitors. One year post-transplant, T-cell counts and diversity were largely derived from T cells produced anew.

Germline assignment: CDR1 SGDLS and CDR2 YYNGEE. V was cut by 2 bases and J by 5 bases, with 37 bases left in between. This CDR3 has 22 amino acids. Points on this clonotype: Antigen: not known.

This sample's TCRbeta library carried unique molecular identifier barcodes. Each CDR3 protein is one row after TCRdb ran MiXCR on the PCR reads. This table holds hundreds of thousands of distinct CDR3 sequences, roughly 13% found once. The sample was PBMCs, mostly from graft donor cells, taken 360 days after TCRalphabeta/CD19-depleted stem cell transplant. The source is a male patient aged 5 to 17 who had a stem cell transplant for acute myeloid leukemia, so the T cells may come from the graft donor. The chain couples TRBV9 to TRBJ2-5; possible D gene TRBD2, 7 bases. DNA of the CDR3: TGTGCCAGCAGCGTCCCCCAGGGACATCTGCTATCTGAGGGAGGGCCCGAGGAGACCCAGTACTTC. This gives the protein CASSVPQGHLLSEGGPEETQYF.